This T cell receptor beta chain was obtained from a study of breast tumors, draining lymph nodes, adjacent tissues (dated by TCRdb to 2016 to 2017). Study-level background: TCR beta repertoires were compared across tumor, adjacent nontumor tissue and axillary lymph nodes obtained from breast cancer patients. In human breast cancer, the study set out to evaluate how tumor, surrounding tissue and draining lymph node repertoires relate to one another and whether T cells may move between these sites.

TCRdb lists the instrument as Illumina HiSeq 2000. Multiplex PCR amplification was used to generate the TCR beta chain libraries. The amplified TCR beta chain products were analyzed by high-throughput sequencing. TCRdb trimmed the raw reads at Q25, called clones with MiXCR and kept productive beta chains. Records with the same CDR3 protein are collapsed into one entry carrying the most frequent genes and DNA. The sample contains about 130,000 distinct CDR3 sequences, around 20% of them found a single time. The top ten clones comprise roughly 2.4% of the sample. The axillary draining lymph nodes of breast cancer patients were the source of the lymph node samples. The research as a whole found: Tumor T-cell repertoires showed less diversity than lymph node repertoires and more diversity than nontumor tissue repertoires, and tumor T-cell repertoires showed preferential V and J gene usage. Tumor and nontumor tissue repertoires were significantly more similar in luminal-like than in basal-like breast cancer. The conclusion that tumor T cells originate in lymph nodes was framed as consistent with a hypothesis rather than directly demonstrated. A scenario in which most tumor T cells derive from the lymph node and then expand within tumor tissue was judged to be consistent with the data.

This clonotype was counted many times. This receptor's antigen is unknown. No much larger clonotype is one base removed from it; base qualities were not supplied. V is shortened by 1 base, J by 8 bases, and the region joining them spans 15 bases. CDR1 LGHNT and CDR2 FRNRAP were looked up in the germline V gene. The CDR3, from cysteine to phenylalanine, totals 15 residues. Here the CDR3 DNA is all that survives: 45 bases in frame from base 1. The sequence was collected from a female donor with breast cancer. Some clones in this sample may be carry-over from other donors' samples. The chain is made from TRBV12-5 and TRBJ2-1; the D gene is perhaps TRBD1, from 7 matching bases. Material: axillary lymph node tissue. The CDR3 reads as follows: CASGLARGRGDEQFF. The nucleotide sequence reads as follows: TGTGCTAGTGGTTTGGCCCGAGGCAGGGGGGATGAGCAGTTCTTC.